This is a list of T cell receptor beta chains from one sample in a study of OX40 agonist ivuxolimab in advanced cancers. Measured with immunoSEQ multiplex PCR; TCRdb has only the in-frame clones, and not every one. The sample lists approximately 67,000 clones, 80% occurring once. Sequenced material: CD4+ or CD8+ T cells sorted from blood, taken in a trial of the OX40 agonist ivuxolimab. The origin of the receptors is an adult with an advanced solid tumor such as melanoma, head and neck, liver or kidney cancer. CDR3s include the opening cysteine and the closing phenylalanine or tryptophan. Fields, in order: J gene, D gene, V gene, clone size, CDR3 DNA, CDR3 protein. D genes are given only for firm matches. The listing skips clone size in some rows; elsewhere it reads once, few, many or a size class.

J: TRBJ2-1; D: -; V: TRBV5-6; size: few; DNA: TGTGCCAGCATCCTGAAGCCGGGGAATGAGCAGTTCTTC; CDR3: CASILKPGNEQFF
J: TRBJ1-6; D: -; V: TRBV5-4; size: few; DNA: TGTGCCAGCAGCTCAGGCGGGGGGGCGGATAATTCACCCCTCCACTTT; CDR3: CASSSGGGADNSPLHF
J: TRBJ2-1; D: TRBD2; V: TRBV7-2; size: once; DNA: TGTGCCAGCAGCTTAGGCGGAGCGGGGGGCTACAATGAGCAGTTCTTC; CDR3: CASSLGGAGGYNEQFF
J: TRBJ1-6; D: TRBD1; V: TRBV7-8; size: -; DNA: TGTGCCAGCAGCGACCGACAGGGTGATTCACCCCTCCACTTT; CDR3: CASSDRQGDSPLHF
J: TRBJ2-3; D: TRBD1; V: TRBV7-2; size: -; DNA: TGTGCCAGTCGAACCGGGACAGCTTCTAGCACAGATACGCAGTATTTT; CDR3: CASRTGTASSTDTQYF
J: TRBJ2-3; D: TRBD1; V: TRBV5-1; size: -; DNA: TGCGCCAGCAGACATCCGGGACAGGGGGGCCCCTGGCTGGACGACGATACGCAGTATTTT; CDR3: CASRHPGQGGPWLDDDTQYF
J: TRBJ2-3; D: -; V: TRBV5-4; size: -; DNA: TGTGCCACGGCTCACAGGGCCCAAAGCACAGATACGCAGTATTTT; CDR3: CATAHRAQSTDTQYF
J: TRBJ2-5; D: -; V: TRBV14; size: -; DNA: TGTGCCAGCAGCCAAAGGCAGACCCAGTACTTC; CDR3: CASSQRQTQYF
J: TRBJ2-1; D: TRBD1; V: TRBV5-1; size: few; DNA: TGCGCCAGCAGCTTGGGGACAGGGAAGGGCAATGAGCAGTTCTTC; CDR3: CASSLGTGKGNEQFF
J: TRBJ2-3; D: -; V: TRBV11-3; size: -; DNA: TGTGCCAGCAGCTCCCGGGACGGGCTACTCGGAGATACGCAGTATTTT; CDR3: CASSSRDGLLGDTQYF
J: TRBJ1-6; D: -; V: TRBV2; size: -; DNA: TGTGCCAGCACGAGGGGTGGGATGAATTCACCCCTCCACTTT; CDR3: CASTRGGMNSPLHF
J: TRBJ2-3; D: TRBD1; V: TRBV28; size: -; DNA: TGTGCCAGCAGCGGACAGGGGACAGATACGCAGTATTTT; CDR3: CASSGQGTDTQYF
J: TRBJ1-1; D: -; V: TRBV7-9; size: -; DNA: TGTGCCAGCAGCTTCTCAGCAGGGAACACTGAAGCTTTCTTT; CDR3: CASSFSAGNTEAFF
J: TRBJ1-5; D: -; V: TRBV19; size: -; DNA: TGTGCCAGTAGTGCCAGGGTTGAGCAGCCCCAGCATTTT; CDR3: CASSARVEQPQHF
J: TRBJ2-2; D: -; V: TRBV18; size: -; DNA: TGTGCCAGCTCACCTTCCTATGCGGGGGCCACCGGGGAGCTGTTTTTT; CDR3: CASSPSYAGATGELFF
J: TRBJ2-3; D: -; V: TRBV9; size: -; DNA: TGTGCCAGCAGCGTAGGAGGGGGGGACAGCACAGATACGCAGTATTTT; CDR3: CASSVGGGDSTDTQYF
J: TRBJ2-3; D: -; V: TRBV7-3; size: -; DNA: TGTGCCAGCAGCTTAAACTCTCTAGATACGCAGTATTTT; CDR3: CASSLNSLDTQYF
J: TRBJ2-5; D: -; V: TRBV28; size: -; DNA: TGTGCCAGCAGCCCAAATACAGCCCAAGAGACCCAGTACTTC; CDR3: CASSPNTAQETQYF
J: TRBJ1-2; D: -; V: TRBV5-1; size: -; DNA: TGCGCCAGCAGCTTGATTCTAGGGTCTAACTATGGCTACACCTTC; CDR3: CASSLILGSNYGYTF
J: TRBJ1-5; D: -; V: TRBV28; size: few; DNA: TGTGCCAGCAGTTTATTAGCTGGCAGCAATCAGCCCCAGCATTTT; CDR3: CASSLLAGSNQPQHF
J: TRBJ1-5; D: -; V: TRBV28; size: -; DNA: TGTGCCAGCAGTTCTACTAACGACAGATTTAGCAATCAGCCCCAGCATTTT; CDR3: CASSSTNDRFSNQPQHF
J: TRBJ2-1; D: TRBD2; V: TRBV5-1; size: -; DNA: TGCGCCAGCAGCTTGAGCGGGACTAGCGTCTACAATGAGCAGTTCTTC; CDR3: CASSLSGTSVYNEQFF
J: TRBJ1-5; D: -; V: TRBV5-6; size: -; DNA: TGTGCCCGCAGCGGGGGGGGCTTAAGCAATCAGCCCCAGCATTTT; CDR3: CARSGGGLSNQPQHF
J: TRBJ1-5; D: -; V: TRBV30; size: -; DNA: TGTGCCTGGTCTATGGGCGCGAATAGCAATCAGCCCCAGCATTTT; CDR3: CAWSMGANSNQPQHF
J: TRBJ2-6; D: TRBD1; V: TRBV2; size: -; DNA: TGTGCCAGCACCAGAACAGGGGTTGGGGCCAACGTCCTGACTTTC; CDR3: CASTRTGVGANVLTF
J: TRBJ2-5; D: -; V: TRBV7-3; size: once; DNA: TGTGCCAGCAGCTCCCAGAAGGGCCGCGGGGAGACCCAGTACTTC; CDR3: CASSSQKGRGETQYF
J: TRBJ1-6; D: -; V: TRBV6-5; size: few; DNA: TGTGCCAGCAGTTACGTGGGGGAATCACCCCTCCACTTT; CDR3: CASSYVGESPLHF
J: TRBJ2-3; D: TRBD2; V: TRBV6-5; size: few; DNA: TGTGCCAGCAGCCGACTAGCGGATAGCACAGATACGCAGTATTTT; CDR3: CASSRLADSTDTQYF
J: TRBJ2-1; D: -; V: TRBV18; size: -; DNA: TGTGCCAGCTCACCATCTATGGCTACTATAAACAATGAGCAGTTCTTC; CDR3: CASSPSMATINNEQFF
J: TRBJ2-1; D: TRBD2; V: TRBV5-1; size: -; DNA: TGCGCCAGCAGCTTTAGAAGCGGGAGTATGTACAATGAGCAGTTCTTC; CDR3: CASSFRSGSMYNEQFF
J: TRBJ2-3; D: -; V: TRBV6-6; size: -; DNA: TGTGCCAGCAGCCGACTGACTAGCACAGATACGCAGTATTTT; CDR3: CASSRLTSTDTQYF
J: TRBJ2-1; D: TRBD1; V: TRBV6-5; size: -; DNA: TGTGCCAGCAGTTACCGACAGGGGGCCTACACCAATGAGCAGTTCTTC; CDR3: CASSYRQGAYTNEQFF
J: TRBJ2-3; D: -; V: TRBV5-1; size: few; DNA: TGCGCCAGCAGCGACAGCGGCCCAGATACGCAGTATTTT; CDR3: CASSDSGPDTQYF
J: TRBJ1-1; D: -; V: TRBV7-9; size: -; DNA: TGTGCCAGCAGCTTACAAGAGAACACTGAAGCTTTCTTT; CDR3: CASSLQENTEAFF
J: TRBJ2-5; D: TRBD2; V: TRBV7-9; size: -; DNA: TGTGCCAGCAGCTTAGCGGGGAGCGGGAGGGCCACGGGATTGGAGTACTTC; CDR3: CASSLAGSGRATGLEYF
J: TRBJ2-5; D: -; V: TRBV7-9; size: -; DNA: TGTGCCAGCAGCTTAAGTGGTGAGAGGGGAACCCAGTACTTC; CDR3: CASSLSGERGTQYF
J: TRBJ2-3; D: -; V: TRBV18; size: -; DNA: TGTGCCAGCTCACCACTGTCGGGGAGCCCGGGTAGCACAGATACGCAGTATTTT; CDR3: CASSPLSGSPGSTDTQYF
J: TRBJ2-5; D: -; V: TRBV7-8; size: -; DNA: TGTGCCAGCAGCCTAGGACAGAGTAAGGAGACCCAGTACTTC; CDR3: CASSLGQSKETQYF
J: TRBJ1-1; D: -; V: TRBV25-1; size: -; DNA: TGTGCCAGCAGGGCGGCTCCAGCGGCTGAAGCTTTCTTT; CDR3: CASRAAPAAEAFF
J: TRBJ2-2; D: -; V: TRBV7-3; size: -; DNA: TGTGCCAGCAGCTCCTCGACAGACACCGGGGAGCTGTTTTTT; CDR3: CASSSSTDTGELFF
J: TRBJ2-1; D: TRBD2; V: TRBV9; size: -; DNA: TGTGCCAGCAGCGCCGATAGCGGGGGGGCTGATGAGCAGTTCTTC; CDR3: CASSADSGGADEQFF
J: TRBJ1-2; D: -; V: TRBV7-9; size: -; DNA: TGTGCCACCGGCCTGGGGAACTATGGCTACACCTTC; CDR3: CATGLGNYGYTF
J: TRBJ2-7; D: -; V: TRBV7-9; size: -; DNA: TGTGCCAGCAGCTTAGCGGGGCAGGGGACGAGGTACGAGCAGTACTTC; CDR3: CASSLAGQGTRYEQYF
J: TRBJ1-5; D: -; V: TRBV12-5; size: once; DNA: TGTGCTACCTCGGGGGTTAATCAGCCCCAGCATTTT; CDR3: CATSGVNQPQHF
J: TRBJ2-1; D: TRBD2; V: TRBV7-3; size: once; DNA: TGTGCCAGCAGCGTCCAGTCGGGGGGTAATGAGCAGTTCTTC; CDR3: CASSVQSGGNEQFF
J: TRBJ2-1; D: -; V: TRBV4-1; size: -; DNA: TGCGCCAGCAGCCAAGTGGGCATCCGATCTGACAATGAGCAGTTCTTC; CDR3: CASSQVGIRSDNEQFF
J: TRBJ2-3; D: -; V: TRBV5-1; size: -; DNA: TGCGCCAGCAGCTTGCCCCCAGACTACACAGATACGCAGTATTTT; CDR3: CASSLPPDYTDTQYF
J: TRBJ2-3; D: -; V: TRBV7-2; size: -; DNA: TGTGCCAGCAGCCCCTGGGGGCGGGATACGCAGTATTTT; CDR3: CASSPWGRDTQYF
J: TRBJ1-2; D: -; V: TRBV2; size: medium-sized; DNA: TGTGCCAGCAGTCGTGAGGGTAGGGGGGGAGGCTACACCTTC; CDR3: CASSREGRGGGYTF
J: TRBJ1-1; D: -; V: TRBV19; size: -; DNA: TGTGCCAGTAGTATAGGCTGGACAGCGAACACTGAAGCTTTCTTT; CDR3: CASSIGWTANTEAFF